Listed below are T cell receptor beta chains from one sample, sequenced in a study of T-cell reconstitution after alpha-beta-depleted transplantation in children. TCRdb reprocessed the PCR reads with MiXCR, giving one entry per CDR3 protein. The sample shows around 600,000 distinct CDR3 sequences, roughly 15% of them seen only once. The sample here was PBMCs from the stem cell graft donor, taken from the stem cell graft. The source is a human donor who donated a stem cell graft to a child with acute myeloid leukemia. The CDR3 runs from the conserved cysteine through the conserved F or W. D genes are given only for firm matches. Some rows mark clone size as missing; the rest say once, few, many or name a class of expanded clone.

j_call d_call clone_size v_call cdr3_nt cdr3_aa
TRBJ2-7 - - TRBV12-3/TRBV12-4 TGTGCCATTCATATAATGGGAGTCCCTTCCCGCGAGCAGTACTTC CAIHIMGVPSREQYF
TRBJ2-7 - few TRBV5-5 TGTGCCAGCAGCCCGCGGACAGGGAGGGACGAGCAGTACTTC CASSPRTGRDEQYF
TRBJ2-5 - few TRBV7-3 TGTGCCAGCAGCTTAAGCGTTGGGGAGACCCAGTACTTC CASSLSVGETQYF
TRBJ2-3 TRBD2 - TRBV7-2 TGTGCCAGCAGGTTGAGCGGGGGAGATACGCAGTATTTT CASRLSGGDTQYF
TRBJ2-1 - few TRBV7-6 TGTGCCAGCAGCTTAGCCGTGGGAGACAGGAAGAATGAGCAGTTCTTC CASSLAVGDRKNEQFF
TRBJ2-1 - many TRBV20-1 TGCAGTGCTAGAGATCAGTCCCCTCTCAATGAGCAGTTCTTC CSARDQSPLNEQFF
TRBJ1-3 TRBD1 - TRBV7-2 TGTGCCAGCAGCCCACGGACAGGGCGCTCTGGAAACACCATATATTTT CASSPRTGRSGNTIYF
TRBJ2-5 - - TRBV12-3/TRBV12-4 TGTGCCAGCAGGATGAGAAGGGAGACCCAGTACTTC CASRMRRETQYF
TRBJ2-3 - - TRBV11-3 TGTGCCAGCAGCCCCCGGGAACCCGAGAGAGATACGCAGTATTTT CASSPREPERDTQYF
TRBJ2-3 TRBD1 few TRBV5-6 TGTGCCAGCAGCTTGGGGCTTACCGGGACAGGGCTGACAGATACGCAGTATTTT CASSLGLTGTGLTDTQYF
TRBJ2-1 TRBD1 many TRBV29-1 TGCAGCGTTGCTAACTCCGGGACAGGGCGGAATGAGCAGTTCTTC CSVANSGTGRNEQFF
TRBJ2-5 TRBD2 many TRBV20-1 TGCAGTGCTAGATCGGGGGGTGAAGAGACCCAGTACTTC CSARSGGEETQYF
TRBJ2-1 - - TRBV4-3 TGCGCCAGCAGCCAATCGACAGGAATTTACAATGAGCAGTTCTTC CASSQSTGIYNEQFF
TRBJ1-2 - few TRBV20-1 TGCAGTGCTAGAGGCTCATCGACGGTAAACTATGGCTACACCTTC CSARGSSTVNYGYTF
TRBJ2-1 TRBD2 few TRBV6-1 TGTGCCAGCAGCGAACTAGCGGGGCCTGGGAATGAGCAGTTCTTC CASSELAGPGNEQFF
TRBJ2-1 - - TRBV20-1 TGCAGTGCGCCGCGGGGCGGCGGTGAGCAGTTCTTC CSAPRGGGEQFF
TRBJ1-6 TRBD1 few TRBV7-2 TGTGCCATCACACACCAGGCAGGGGGTTATAATTCACCCCTCCACTTT CAITHQAGGYNSPLHF
TRBJ2-7 - - TRBV7-2 TGTGCCAGCAGCCCAGCGGCGGGTTACTACGAGCAGTACTTC CASSPAAGYYEQYF
TRBJ2-1 - many TRBV6-1 TGTGCCAGCAGAGGTAATGTTGAGTACAATGAGCAGTTCTTC CASRGNVEYNEQFF
TRBJ2-2 TRBD1 few TRBV24-1 TGTGCCACCAGTGATCAGGGGGCGAACACCGGGGAGCTGTTTTTT CATSDQGANTGELFF
TRBJ1-1 - many TRBV20-1 TGCAGTGCTAGAGATGCAGGGAGGGACACTGAAGCTTTCTTT CSARDAGRDTEAFF
TRBJ1-2 - many TRBV20-1 TGCAGTGCTAGAGTGGCCCGAAGGGCGCTCTATGGCTACACCTTC CSARVARRALYGYTF
TRBJ2-1 - many TRBV24-1 TGTGCCACCAGAAGCGGCAGTGAGCAGTTCTTC CATRSGSEQFF
TRBJ2-7 - - TRBV7-9 TGTGCCAGCAGCCTGGGGGCTAGGAGCTCCTACGAGCAGTACTTC CASSLGARSSYEQYF
TRBJ1-6 TRBD1 many TRBV25-1 TGTGCCAGCAACTCGGACAGGGTTAATTCACCCCTCCACTTT CASNSDRVNSPLHF
TRBJ1-2 TRBD1 - TRBV7-9 TGTGCCAGCAGCCCCTCCGGGACAGCTTATGGCTACACCTTC CASSPSGTAYGYTF
TRBJ2-7 - - TRBV6-1 TGTGCCAGCAGTGAAGCAGGCAGAATAGACTACGAGCAGTACTTC CASSEAGRIDYEQYF
TRBJ2-5 TRBD1 few TRBV7-2 TGTGCCAGCAGCCCGCGGACAGGTTGGGAGACCCAGTACTTC CASSPRTGWETQYF